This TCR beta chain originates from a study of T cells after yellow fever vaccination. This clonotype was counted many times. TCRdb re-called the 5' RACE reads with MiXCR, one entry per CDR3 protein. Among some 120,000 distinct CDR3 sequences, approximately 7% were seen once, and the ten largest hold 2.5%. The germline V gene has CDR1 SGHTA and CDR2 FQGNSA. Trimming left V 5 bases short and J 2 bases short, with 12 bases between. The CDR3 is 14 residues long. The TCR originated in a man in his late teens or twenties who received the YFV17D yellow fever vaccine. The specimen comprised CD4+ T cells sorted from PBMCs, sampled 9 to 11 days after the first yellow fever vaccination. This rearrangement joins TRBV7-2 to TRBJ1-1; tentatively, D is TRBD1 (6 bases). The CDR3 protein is CASSRQVSNTEAFF. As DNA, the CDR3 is TGTGCCAGCAGCCGACAGGTTAGCAACACTGAAGCTTTCTTT.